The TCR beta chain described here comes from a study of blood T cell repertoires in COVID-19. V was clipped by 2 bases and J by 5 bases, with 12 bases between them. CDR1 is SGHTA, CDR2 FQGNSA, per germline. There are 14 residues in the CDR3. TCRdb's copy holds only in-frame clones and misses some; the assay was immunoSEQ multiplex PCR. The profile shows fewer than 200,000 clones, roughly 80% of them singletons. The sequenced sample consisted of PBMCs or T cells enriched from blood (not recorded which). The receptor was derived from a middle-aged man who had recovered from COVID-19. J is TRBJ2-5 and V is TRBV7-2, with D possibly being TRBD2 (6 bases). The CDR3: CASSLMTSGETQYF. In DNA, the CDR3 is TGTGCCAGCAGCTTAATGACTAGTGGGGAGACCCAGTACTTC.